Below are 18 T cell receptor beta chains sequenced from a single sample in a study of cytomegalovirus exposure and HLA in healthy donors. A multiplex PCR was run with 60 Vbeta primers and 13 Jbeta primers. TCRdb's table, derived via immunoSEQ multiplex PCR, lists solely in-frame clones and lacks some. The sample holds some 160,000 clones, roughly 80% seen once. The sequenced sample was PBMCs. The receptors originated from a man aged 35 to 55 in good health and CMV-seronegative.

The rearrangement joins TRBV7-9 to TRBJ2-5; 8 nucleotides match TRBD1. This CDR3 is 15 amino acids long. CDR1 and CDR2 from the germline V gene are SEHNR and FQNEAQ (reference sequence). The V segment lost 2 bases and the J segment 1 base; nucleotides outside the gene matches: 3. The chain's CDR3 is CASSLFGQGQETQYF. The CDR3 DNA sequence: TGTGCCAGCAGCTTATTCGGACAGGGCCAAGAGACCCAGTACTTC.

This rearrangement joins TRBV7-8 to TRBJ2-7; D uncertain. V was clipped by 1 base and J by 1 base, with 8 bases between them. The CDR3 spans 14 residues. Germline V lookup: CDR1 SGHVS, CDR2 FQNEAQ. The CDR3: CASSLVAASYEQYF. Here the CDR3 DNA reads TGTGCCAGCAGCTTAGTGGCGGCTTCCTACGAGCAGTACTTC.

V is TRBV28 and J is TRBJ2-3; 9 nucleotides align to TRBD2. Per germline, CDR1 MDHEN and CDR2 SYDVKM. CDR3 length: 16 amino acids. Unmatched junction bases numbered 8, after V lost 5 bases and J lost 2 bases. The CDR3 DNA is TGTGCCAGCAGTCCTACCCTAGCGGGACTCACAGATACGCAGTATTTT. It specifies CASSPTLAGLTDTQYF.

About this clone itself: One junction end does not reproduce the germline sequence, and a read error may be involved. The sample has other DNA sequences that encode this CDR3 too. The chain combines TRBV7-6 with TRBJ1-1, with 7 bases matching TRBD1. The CDR3 runs 16 residues. Germline V gene data show CDR1 as SGHVS and CDR2 as FNYEAQ. CDR3 sequence: CASSLNSGQLNTEAFF. CDR3 nucleotide sequence: TGTGCCAGCAGCCTAAACTCGGGACAGCTGAATACTGAAGCTTTCTTT.

This clone was detected once. The chain carries TRBV9 and TRBJ1-2; no firm D call. The germline V gene has CDR1 SGDLS and CDR2 YYNGEE. Trimming took 4 bases from V and 8 from J, leaving 9 bases between them. This CDR3 is 11 amino acids long. The CDR3 sequence is CASSRDLGYTF. The CDR3 nucleotides read TGTGCCAGCAGCCGCGACTTGGGCTACACCTTC.

This clone came up once. The chain uses TRBV9 and TRBJ1-1, with D tentatively TRBD1 (5 bases). Deletions cut 4 bases from V and 1 base from J, with 11 bases between. The germline gives CDR1 SGDLS, CDR2 YYNGEE. The CDR3 sequence is 14 residues long. The CDR3 reads CASSPIQGNTEAFF. Here the CDR3 DNA reads TGTGCCAGCAGCCCCATCCAGGGGAACACTGAAGCTTTCTTT.

This chain links TRBV2 with TRBJ1-2; no firm D call. CDR1 is SNHLY and CDR2 is FYNNEI in the germline V gene. V lost 5 bases and J 4 bases, leaving 11 bases between the germline ends. The CDR3 is 13 amino acids. The CDR3 DNA sequence: TGTGCCAGCAGTCGGGAATCTCCCTATGGCTACACCTTC. Its protein product is CASSRESPYGYTF.

This clone appeared a single time. The CDR3 DNA reads as TGTGCCAGCAGCCCGCCAGTATACACAGATACGCAGTATTTT. It is translated as CASSPPVYTDTQYF. The J gene is TRBJ2-3, the V gene TRBV5-5; D gene uncertain. The length of the CDR3 is 14 residues. Germline CDR1 is SGHKS and CDR2 is YYEKEE (reference sequence). V shed 4 bases and J shed 2 bases, with 11 bases lying between them.

This clone was observed once. The CDR3 here is CASSLRTGEETQYF. The CDR3 DNA reads as TGTGCCAGCAGTCTTCGAACGGGAGAAGAGACCCAGTACTTC. V and J are TRBV25-1 and TRBJ2-5, with a tentative D call TRBD2 (6 bases). The CDR3 contains 14 residues. The germline V gene encodes CDR1 MGHDK and CDR2 SYGVNS. Trimming took 5 bases from V and 3 from J, leaving 13 bases between them.

This sequence joins TRBV27 and TRBJ1-6; possible D gene TRBD1, 6 bases. The V gene's germline CDR1 is MNHEY and CDR2 SMNVEV (reference sequence). Trimming stripped 6 bases from V and 3 bases from J, with 12 bases between. This CDR3 spans 15 amino acids. The CDR3 region has the DNA TGTGCCAGCAGGGGGGCTGCTAGCTATAATTCACCCCTCCACTTT. Protein sequence: CASRGAASYNSPLHF.

The chain joins TRBV4-1 to TRBJ1-2; possibly TRBD1 for D (5 bases). The CDR3 totals 16 residues. V was trimmed by 4 bases and J by 3 bases, leaving 18 bases between them. The germline V gene encodes CDR1 MGHRA and CDR2 YSYEKL. The CDR3 sequence: CASSPGRAGLDYGYTF. Here the CDR3 DNA reads TGCGCCAGCAGCCCTGGTCGGGCAGGGTTGGACTATGGCTACACCTTC.

The chain links TRBV7-9 to TRBJ1-2; D call uncertain. The CDR3 is 13 amino acids. Germline CDR1 is SEHNR and CDR2 is FQNEAQ (reference sequence). V gave up 1 base and J gave up 4 bases, with 7 bases separating them. Written as DNA, the CDR3 is TGTGCCAGCAGCTTAGAACGGGTCTATGGCTACACCTTC. It yields the protein CASSLERVYGYTF.

For the CDR3, the DNA is TGTGCCAGCAGCGTAGATCAGGGGCTTTACGAGCAGTACTTC. This sequence encodes CASSVDQGLYEQYF. This chain joins TRBV9 and TRBJ2-7, with a tentative D call TRBD1 (6 bases). Per germline, CDR1 SGDLS and CDR2 YYNGEE. Trimming left V 0 bases short and J 4 bases short, with 11 bases between. The CDR3 loop spans 14 amino acids.

In its sample, this clone was seen once. V and J are TRBV7-2 and TRBJ2-1; weak D call: TRBD2 (5 bases). Germline CDR1 SGHTA, CDR2 FQGNSA. Between the trimmed V and J ends, which lost 5 bases and 7 bases, there was a span of 15 bases. The CDR3 is 14 residues long. The CDR3 nucleotides read TGTGCCAGCAGCCCAGCGGCCATATCTAATGAGCAGTTCTTC. This encodes CASSPAAISNEQFF.

The chain couples TRBV19 to TRBJ2-7; weak D call: TRBD2 (6 bases). The CDR3 is 15 residues long. Germline V gene lookup returns CDR1 LNHDA and CDR2 SQIVND (reference sequence). The ends were cut back, 2 bases at V and 1 base at J, with 12 bases in the middle. The CDR3 sequence: CASSIWGGSSYEQYF. CDR3 sequence (DNA): TGTGCCAGTAGTATATGGGGAGGTTCTTCCTACGAGCAGTACTTC.

The chain is built from TRBV29-1 and TRBJ2-7; 9 positions agree with TRBD2. The ends lost 4 bases at V and 0 bases at J; junction bases unmatched: 4. The CDR3 is 14 residues long. CDR1 is SQVTM, CDR2 ANQGSEA, per germline. CDR3 in DNA: TGCAGCGTTGGGACTAGCGCTAGCTCCTACGAGCAGTACTTC. Its protein is CSVGTSASSYEQYF.

The rearrangement joins TRBV18 to TRBJ1-3; D possibly corresponds to TRBD1 (5 bases). CDR3 length: 16 amino acids. Germline lookup yields CDR1 KGHSH and CDR2 LQKENI. V lost 0 bases and J 2 bases, leaving 11 bases between the germline ends. CDR3: CASSPPSGGAGNTIYF. The CDR3 DNA reads as TGTGCCAGCTCACCACCAAGCGGGGGTGCTGGAAACACCATATATTTT.

The chain is built from TRBV30 and TRBJ1-3; perhaps TRBD1 as D (5 bases). Trimming removed 3 bases from V and 2 bases from J, with 14 bases in between. Germline lookup yields CDR1 GTSNPN and CDR2 SVGIG (reference sequence). There are 15 residues in the CDR3. The CDR3 DNA reads TGTGCCTGGAGGGTTACGGGGGGAACTGGAAACACCATATATTTT. Encoded protein: CAWRVTGGTGNTIYF.